These 10 T cell receptor beta chains were sequenced from one sample in a study of patients and donors after allogeneic stem cell transplantation (dated by TCRdb to the early 2020s). The library relied on RT-PCR. TCRdb names NextSeq 550 as the instrument used. TCRdb applied fastp at Q25 and MiXCR to the public reads, then kept only in-frame beta chains. Identical CDR3 proteins give one entry, which carries the most common genes and DNA. For this sample the table gives about 960,000 distinct CDR3 sequences, of which 15% to 20% were detected only once. The top ten hold 5% to 6.5% of the sample. Sequencing was done on a sample of blood, either unsorted or a sorted T cell fraction (not recorded which). The origin of the receptors is a human donor who was either an allogeneic HSCT recipient or a stem cell or donor lymphocyte infusion donor (not recorded which). It is not recorded whose cells these are; they may come from a transplant donor.

The genes are TRBV7-2 and TRBJ1-1, with D possibly matching TRBD1 (5 bases). V gave up 5 bases and J gave up 5 bases, with 18 bases separating them. The germline V gene has CDR1 SGHTA and CDR2 FQGNSA. This CDR3 is 15 amino acids long. This CDR3 is CASSPLGGKMTEAFF. The CDR3 DNA follows: TGTGCCAGCAGCCCCCTGGGGGGGAAAATGACTGAAGCTTTCTTT.

This clonotype was picked up a small number of times. This sequence joins TRBV12-3 or TRBV12-4 and TRBJ1-2, with D possibly matching TRBD1 (6 bases). Trimming shortened V by 6 bases and J by 8 bases, and 13 bases separated the two germline ends. The length of the CDR3 is 12 residues. The CDR3 is CASRGGGWGYTF. CDR3 coding DNA: TGTGCCAGCAGAGGGGGTGGATGGGGCTACACCTTC.

This chain joins TRBV20-1 and TRBJ2-1; D call uncertain. CDR3 length: 12 amino acids. Germline-derived CDR1 and CDR2 are DFQATT and SNEGSKA (reference sequence). The V end lost 5 bases, the J end lost 5 bases, and 10 bases lay between the germline ends. CDR3 in amino acids: CSASFQDNEQFF. In DNA form, the CDR3 reads TGCAGTGCTTCGTTTCAGGACAATGAGCAGTTCTTC.

This rearrangement joins TRBV12-3 or TRBV12-4 to TRBJ1-1; a weak D match, TRBD1 (5 bases). This CDR3 region has 13 residues. Trimming removed 6 bases at V and 1 base at J, with 9 bases between. The CDR3 loop reads CASSQDKNTEAFF. For the CDR3, the DNA is TGTGCCAGCAGCCAGGACAAGAACACTGAAGCTTTCTTT.

V usage is TRBV20-1 and J usage is TRBJ1-1; 11 bases line up with TRBD1. With V trimmed by 6 bases and J by 11 bases, 8 bases remained unmatched. Looked up from germline, CDR1 is DFQATT and CDR2 is SNEGSKA (reference sequence). The CDR3 is 12 amino acids. This CDR3 is CSATGTGGDAFF. CDR3 nucleotides: TGCAGTGCCACCGGGACAGGGGGAGACGCTTTCTTT.

The sample holds a few counts of this clonotype. V is TRBV27 and J is TRBJ1-2, with TRBD1 matching over 7 bases. Germline CDR1 is MNHEY and CDR2 is SMNVEV (reference sequence). With V trimmed by 5 bases and J by 5 bases, 11 bases remained unmatched. The CDR3 runs 15 residues. This CDR3 reads CASSPKEKGAYGYTF. The CDR3 DNA sequence: TGTGCCAGCAGTCCCAAGGAAAAGGGGGCGTATGGCTACACCTTC.

This clonotype appeared a few times. This chain joins TRBV20-1 and TRBJ2-3; D possibly corresponds to TRBD2 (6 bases). CDR1 DFQATT and CDR2 SNEGSKA come from the germline V gene (reference sequence). V lost 2 bases, J lost 4 bases, and 13 bases lay in between. CDR3 length: 14 amino acids. As DNA, the CDR3 is TGCAGTGCTAGAATGGCTCTAGCGTCAGATACGCAGTATTTT. Translated: CSARMALASDTQYF.

This clonotype was seen only a few times. This rearrangement joins TRBV5-1 to TRBJ1-5; D gene uncertain. CDR3 length equals 15 residues. Germline lookup yields CDR1 SGHRS and CDR2 YFSETQ. V was pared by 0 bases and J by 1 base, with 8 bases between. Here the CDR3 DNA reads TGCGCCAGCAGCTTGGGGTCCTCGAGCAATCAGCCCCAGCATTTT. It is translated as CASSLGSSSNQPQHF.

The gene calls are TRBV5-6 and TRBJ2-5; TRBD2 matches 7 bases. The CDR3 contains 15 residues. From germline, CDR1 is SGHDT and CDR2 YYEEEE. V dropped 1 base and J dropped 5; count of bases not matched to a gene: 8. CDR3 in amino acids: CASSLSITGGETQYF. The CDR3 region has the DNA TGTGCCAGCAGCTTGTCCATCACCGGGGGGGAGACCCAGTACTTC.

The rearrangement joins TRBV10-3 to TRBJ1-2, with 7 bases that match TRBD1. Germline V gene lookup returns CDR1 ENHRY and CDR2 SYGVKD. Germline trimming cut 7 bases from V and 6 bases from J; bases unmatched to any gene: 8. This CDR3 has 13 residues. CDR3 coding DNA: TGTGCCATCAAGGGGGCGGACGGTCATGGCTACACCTTC. This encodes CAIKGADGHGYTF.